The clone carrying this T cell receptor (beta chain) was detected only a few times. Trimming at V came to 5 bases and at J to 2 bases, leaving 5 bases not matched to a gene. CDR3 size: 16 residues. The germline gives CDR1 SGHVS, CDR2 FNYEAQ. This entry comes from a study of PD-1 blockade in classical Hodgkin lymphoma. Each patient relapsed following autologous stem cell transplantation, and prior brentuximab vedotin exposure differed. Assay used: immunoSEQ multiplex PCR; TCRdb lists only in-frame clones, some missing. Among about 36,000 clones, approximately 69% were seen once, and the ten largest hold around 14%.

The sequence derives from a human donor with classical Hodgkin lymphoma. This chain connects TRBV7-6 to TRBJ1-4; 10 bases line up with TRBD1. The source was peripheral blood mononuclear cells (PBMCs), collected before the second cycle of nivolumab. The CDR3 nucleotides read TGTGCCAGCAGCGCCCGGACAGGGGGGACTAATGAAAAACTGTTTTTT. Residues: CASSARTGGTNEKLFF.